This T cell receptor beta chain was captured by sequencing in a study of CD8+CD57+ T cells in acquired aplastic anemia. The wider study: Mean DNA quantity obtained from sorted CD4+ and CD8+ cells was 3 to 4 ug. For CD4+ cells, healthy donors had an average of roughly 11 million reads.

The CDR3 covers 16 residues. V was shortened by 0 bases and J by 0 bases, with 12 bases between the two germline ends. CDR1 and CDR2 from the germline V gene are SGHNT and YYREEE (reference sequence). Using genomic DNA as the template, TCR beta VDJ and CDR3 profiling was carried out. TCRdb recomputed calls from the reads with MiXCR, one row per CDR3 protein. The data show 100,000 to 150,000 distinct CDR3 sequences, with around two fifths seen just once and roughly 8.1% held by the top ten. Study outcomes and limitations: Roughly 31 CD8+ CDR3 sequences were shared between patients and controls. The CD8+ Simpson's diversity of patients and controls was not significantly different.

Comments on this clonotype: What it binds is not known. A much larger clone lies a single base off, so this may be a read error.

The chain carries TRBV5-4 and TRBJ1-2; maybe TRBD1 (5 bases). The source material was sorted CD4+, CD8+, or CD8+CD57+ T cells (not recorded which) from PBMCs. This clonotype originated in a human donor in good health, serving as a control. The DNA of the CDR3 is TGTGCCAGCAGCTTGGCCGGGGCAGGAGCTAACTATGGCTACACCTTC. Translated: CASSLAGAGANYGYTF. Drawing the rest from reference TRBV5-4 and TRBJ1-2, the complete variable domain is ETGVTQSPTHLIKTRGQQVTLRCSSQSGHNTVSWYQQALGQGPQFIFQYYREEENGRGNFPPRFSGLQFPNYSSELNVNALELDDSALYLCASSLAGAGANYGYTFGSGTRLTVV.